This T cell receptor (beta chain) derives from a study of blood T cell repertoires in COVID-19. Study at large: Sources were T cells, B-cell-depleted T cells, or PBMCs; the material itself was cDNA or gDNA.

The V end was cut by 4 bases, the J end by 0 bases, with 13 bases between. CDR3 size: 15 residues. In germline, CDR1 is WSHSY, CDR2 SAAADI. Assay used: immunoSEQ multiplex PCR; TCRdb lists only in-frame clones, some missing. The sample records some 300,000 clones, 65% to 90% being singletons. Seattle's enrolled individuals joined amid active infection and were then monitored longitudinally. The sample consisted of peripheral blood. This sequence joins TRBV10-2 and TRBJ2-7, with D possibly TRBD1 on 6 matching bases. The sequence derives from a woman in her 70s with COVID-19, enrolled during active disease. In nucleotides, the CDR3 is TGCGCCAGCAGTGGAGGGACACTCAGCTCCTACGAGCAGTACTTC. Its translation is CASSGGTLSSYEQYF.